These 27 T cell receptor beta chains share one sample of origin, sequenced in a study of ipilimumab plus nivolumab after autologous stem cell transplantation. The protocol was immunoSEQ multiplex PCR, while the TCRdb copy is restricted to in-frame clones and leaves out a portion. The sample includes around 13,000 clones, 60% to 75% of them seen just once. Specimen: PBMCs, collected in a trial of ipilimumab plus nivolumab as post-transplant consolidation. Source of these receptors: a male donor with diffuse large B-cell lymphoma.

The rearrangement uses TRBV6-5 and TRBJ2-1; 11 bases fit TRBD2. J gave up 4 bases and V 2 bases, and 1 base lay outside the gene matches. The CDR3 loop spans 15 amino acids. Germline loops: CDR1 MNHEY, CDR2 SVGAGI. The CDR3 loop reads CASSYGTSGYNEQFF. CDR3 nucleotide sequence: TGTGCCAGCAGTTACGGGACTAGCGGATACAATGAGCAGTTCTTC.

The chain carries TRBV7-9 and TRBJ2-5; a weak D match, TRBD2 (5 bases). The length of the CDR3 is 17 residues. Trimming pared 3 bases from V and 2 bases from J, leaving 19 bases between. Germline V gene sequence: CDR1 SEHNR, CDR2 FQNEAQ (reference sequence). CDR3 residues: CASSFPYRRGAQETQYF. The CDR3 DNA reads TGTGCCAGCAGCTTTCCCTACCGACGGGGAGCTCAAGAGACCCAGTACTTC.

The rearrangement uses TRBV7-2 and TRBJ2-1; 9 nucleotides line up with TRBD2. CDR1 and CDR2 from the germline V gene are SGHTA and FQGNSA. V lost 5 bases, J lost 4 bases, and 6 bases stayed unmatched. This CDR3 spans 15 amino acids. DNA of the CDR3: TGTGCCAGCAGCCCTGCGGGGGGGCAATACAATGAGCAGTTCTTC. Translated: CASSPAGGQYNEQFF. Together with reference TRBV7-2 and TRBJ2-1, the CDR3 gives the full variable domain: GAGVSQSPSNKVTEKGKDVELRCDPISGHTALYWYRQSLGQGLEFLIYFQGNSAPDKSGLPSDRFSAERTGGSVSTLTIQRTQQEDSAVYLCASSPAGGQYNEQFFGPGTRLTVL.

This chain joins TRBV18 and TRBJ2-5; 8 positions match TRBD2. With V trimmed by 4 bases and J by 11 bases, 15 bases remained unmatched. Germline CDR1 reads KGHSH; CDR2 reads LQKENI. The CDR3 runs to 15 residues. CDR3 bases: TGTGCCAGCTCACGAGACGGGGGGGCCTTTTTTGAGCAGTACTTC. It specifies CASSRDGGAFFEQYF.

The chain couples TRBV7-9 to TRBJ2-1; 9 nucleotides match TRBD1. This CDR3 is 16 amino acids long. V lost 4 bases, J lost 3 bases, and 7 bases stayed unmatched. CDR1 is SEHNR and CDR2 is FQNEAQ in the germline V gene (reference sequence). The CDR3 nucleotides read TGTGCCAGCAGCTACTCCGGGACAGGGAGCTACAATGAGCAGTTCTTC. This gives the protein CASSYSGTGSYNEQFF.

The CDR3 DNA reads TGTGCCAGCAGTCCCTTGGACAGGTATGGCACTGAAGCTTTCTTT. As protein: CASSPLDRYGTEAFF. The chain joins TRBV6-5 to TRBJ1-1, with 7 bases that match TRBD1. This CDR3 comprises 15 residues. Trimming at V came to 5 bases and at J to 4 bases, leaving 10 bases not matched to a gene. CDR1 is MNHEY and CDR2 is SVGAGI in the germline V gene.

The rearrangement links TRBV7-9 to TRBJ1-6, with 7 bases fitting TRBD1. J gave up 4 bases and V 0 bases, and 0 bases lay outside the gene matches. The CDR3 spans 15 residues. Germline values: CDR1 SEHNR, CDR2 FQNEAQ (reference sequence). Written as DNA, the CDR3 is TGTGCCAGCAGCTTAGCGACAGGGTATAATTCACCCCTCCACTTT. Translation gives CASSLATGYNSPLHF.

The V call is TRBV19, the J call TRBJ1-2; 9 bases map to TRBD1. The CDR3 runs 15 residues. With V trimmed by 6 bases and J by 0 bases, 5 bases remained unmatched. The V gene's germline CDR1 is LNHDA and CDR2 SQIVND (reference sequence). CDR3 loop: CASRRQGEANYGYTF. As DNA, the CDR3 is TGTGCCAGTAGGCGACAGGGGGAAGCTAACTATGGCTACACCTTC. Supplemented by reference TRBV19 and TRBJ1-2, the full variable domain reads DGGITQSPKYLFRKEGQNVTLSCEQNLNHDAMYWYRQDPGQGLRLIYYSQIVNDFQKGDIAEGYSVSREKKESFPLTVTSAQKNPTAFYLCASRRQGEANYGYTFGSGTRLTVV.

This chain connects TRBV7-9 to TRBJ2-2; D not certain. The V end was cut by 7 bases, the J end by 7 bases, with 16 bases between. The CDR3 has 14 residues. From germline, CDR1 is SEHNR and CDR2 FQNEAQ (reference sequence). The DNA for the CDR3 is TGTGCCAGCATTCTCCCCCAGACCCACGGGGAGCTGTTTTTT. It codes for CASILPQTHGELFF. The full variable domain, completed using reference TRBV7-9 and TRBJ2-2, is DTGVSQNPRHKITKRGQNVTFRCDPISEHNRLYWYRQTLGQGPEFLTYFQNEAQLEKSRLLSDRFSAERPKGSFSTLEIQRTEQGDSAMYLCASILPQTHGELFFGEGSRLTVL.

The genes are TRBV10-3 and TRBJ2-7; 10 positions agree with TRBD2. The CDR3 consists of 19 residues. Germline trimming cut 1 base from V and 1 base from J; bases unmatched to any gene: 13. Germline V CDR1 and CDR2: ENHRY, SYGVKD. The CDR3 DNA reads TGTGCCATCAGTGAGTTTAGGACTAGCGGTCCTGTGGTGTCCTACGAGCAGTACTTC. Translated: CAISEFRTSGPVVSYEQYF.

The chain is built from TRBV5-1 and TRBJ1-1; 7 bases map to TRBD1. V lost 2 bases to trimming and J lost 5 bases; unmatched junction nucleotides: 6. The CDR3 totals 14 residues. In germline, CDR1 is SGHRS, CDR2 YFSETQ. This CDR3 is CASSLRQGGTEAFF. The CDR3 coding sequence is TGCGCCAGCAGCTTAAGACAGGGTGGGACTGAAGCTTTCTTT.

The chain links TRBV5-1 to TRBJ2-2; no firm D call. V lost 0 bases, J lost 4 bases, and 1 base lay in between. The CDR3 extends over 12 amino acids. Germline V gene lookup returns CDR1 SGHRS and CDR2 YFSETQ. The CDR3 region is CASSLATGELFF. CDR3 coding DNA: TGCGCCAGCAGCTTGGCCACCGGGGAGCTGTTTTTT.

The V and J genes are TRBV5-4 and TRBJ2-1; weak D call: TRBD1 (6 bases). Germline-derived CDR1 and CDR2 are SGHNT and YYREEE (reference sequence). The CDR3 contains 13 residues. Trimming pared 4 bases from V and 7 bases from J, leaving 12 bases between. CDR3 residues: CASSGRDMNEQFF. The CDR3 DNA reads as TGTGCCAGCAGCGGCCGGGACATGAATGAGCAGTTCTTC.

In this sample, this clone turned up once. V is TRBV5-5 and J is TRBJ1-4; D not resolved. Per germline, CDR1 SGHKS and CDR2 YYEKEE (reference sequence). The CDR3 runs to 14 residues. The V end was cut by 0 bases, the J end by 5 bases, with 8 bases between. This CDR3 reads CASSLGPLNEKLFF. The CDR3 nucleotides are TGTGCCAGCAGCTTGGGACCTCTAAATGAAAAACTGTTTTTT.

Judged by abundance, this clone is hyperexpanded. The chain combines TRBV25-1 with TRBJ2-7; the match to TRBD1 covers 8 bases. With V trimmed by 2 bases and J by 6 bases, 9 bases remained unmatched. The CDR3 sequence is 15 residues long. Germline V gene data show CDR1 as MGHDK and CDR2 as SYGVNS. The CDR3 bases are TGTGCCAGCAGTGAACTACCGACAGGGGATAGCGAGCAGTACTTC. This translates into CASSELPTGDSEQYF.

The chain links TRBV5-8 to TRBJ1-5; 11 positions agree with TRBD1. The CDR3 covers 15 residues. J gave up 3 bases and V 4 bases, and 3 bases lay outside the gene matches. Germline V gives CDR1 SGHTS, CDR2 YDEGEE. CDR3 DNA: TGTGCCAGCAGCCAGGGACAGGGGGACAATCAGCCCCAGCATTTT. Translation gives CASSQGQGDNQPQHF. The whole variable domain, remainder taken from reference TRBV5-8 and TRBJ1-5, is EAGVTQSPTHLIKTRGQQATLRCSPISGHTSVYWYQQALGLGLQFLLWYDEGEERNRGNFPPRFSGRQFPNYSSELNVNALELEDSALYLCASSQGQGDNQPQHFGDGTRLSIL.

The rearrangement joins TRBV5-6 to TRBJ2-1; D is perhaps TRBD1 (6 bases). Between the trimmed V and J ends, which lost 4 bases and 9 bases, there was a span of 14 bases. CDR3 size: 13 residues. Germline loops: CDR1 SGHDT, CDR2 YYEEEE. The CDR3 loop reads CASSGNRAREQFF. The CDR3 DNA follows: TGTGCCAGCAGCGGAAACAGGGCCCGTGAGCAGTTCTTC. Full variable domain (rest looked up from reference TRBV5-6 and TRBJ2-1): DAGVTQSPTHLIKTRGQQVTLRCSPKSGHDTVSWYQQALGQGPQFIFQYYEEEERQRGNFPDRFSGHQFPNYSSELNVNALLLGDSALYLCASSGNRAREQFFGPGTRLTVL.

V is TRBV6-5 and J is TRBJ2-1, with D perhaps being TRBD1 or TRBD2 (5 bases each). Trimming cost V 7 bases and J 0 bases, with 10 bases left between them. The CDR3 length is 14 residues. CDR1 is MNHEY, CDR2 SVGAGI, per germline. CDR3 sequence (DNA): TGTGCCAGCACCGGGGCCAGCTCCTACAATGAGCAGTTCTTC. Translated: CASTGASSYNEQFF.

In DNA form, the CDR3 reads TGTGCCAGCAGTGGAGTGGGGGTGAGAAATCAGCCCCAGCATTTT. This sequence encodes CASSGVGVRNQPQHF. This chain links TRBV2 with TRBJ1-5; TRBD1 might be the D (5 bases). Germline V gives CDR1 SNHLY, CDR2 FYNNEI. Trimming stripped 4 bases from V and 4 bases from J, with 14 bases between. CDR3 size: 15 residues.

The chain couples TRBV7-2 to TRBJ2-7; D possibly matches TRBD1 or TRBD2 (6 bases each). This CDR3 comprises 14 residues. Germline V gives CDR1 SGHTA, CDR2 FQGNSA. V was shortened by 6 bases and J by 6 bases, with 18 bases between the two germline ends. CDR3 DNA sequence: TGTGCCAGCAGGTCCCTGGTCGGGGGCCGCGAGCAGTACTTC. This translates into CASRSLVGGREQYF.

Comments on this clone: This sample also contains other DNA sequences that code for the same CDR3. CDR3 DNA: TGTGCCAGTAGTATCAGTGTCTATGGCTACACCTTC. Its protein is CASSISVYGYTF. The chain combines TRBV19 with TRBJ1-2; no definite D call. CDR3 length equals 12 residues. Trimming shortened V by 3 bases and J by 4 bases, and 6 bases separated the two germline ends. From germline, CDR1 is LNHDA and CDR2 SQIVND (reference sequence).

This clone was detected a few times. The chain couples TRBV5-4 to TRBJ1-1; D not resolved. Trimming cost V 6 bases and J 1 base, with 10 bases left between them. The CDR3 contains 13 residues. Germline CDR1 reads SGHNT; CDR2 reads YYREEE (reference sequence). The chain's CDR3 is CASINSGNTEAFF. The CDR3 DNA sequence: TGTGCCAGCATCAACTCGGGGAACACTGAAGCTTTCTTT.

The chain has TRBV7-9 and TRBJ2-4; the match to TRBD2 covers 7 bases. CDR3 length: 17 amino acids. V trimming: 3 bases; J trimming: 9 bases; junction bases outside the gene matches: 17. Germline loops: CDR1 SEHNR, CDR2 FQNEAQ (reference sequence). CDR3 amino acids: CASSFLRRAPGGGIQYF. The CDR3 region has the DNA TGTGCCAGCAGCTTCCTAAGACGAGCACCGGGGGGAGGCATTCAGTACTTC.

Within the sample, this clone is medium-sized. The chain couples TRBV21-1 to TRBJ1-2. TRBV21-1 is a known pseudogene. The CDR3 is made up of 22 amino acids. CDR3 bases: TGTGCCAGCAGCAAGGCACTTCCCACGGTGGACACGGTTTGCATGAGGGCGGGTGGCTACACCTTC. As protein: CASSKALPTVDTVCMRAGGYTF.

V and J are TRBV6-5 and TRBJ2-7; possibly TRBD2 for D (6 bases). V was shortened by 8 bases and J by 2 bases, with 19 bases between the two germline ends. The CDR3 spans 15 residues. Germline-derived CDR1 and CDR2 are MNHEY and SVGAGI. The CDR3 sequence: CASHRGGIGTYEQYF. The CDR3 DNA reads TGTGCCAGCCACCGCGGAGGGATTGGAACCTACGAGCAGTACTTC.

V gene TRBV4-1 combines with J gene TRBJ1-5, with 8 bases aligning to TRBD1. Germline V gene data show CDR1 as MGHRA and CDR2 as YSYEKL. Trimming cost V 4 bases and J 6 bases; bases outside gene matches: 8. The CDR3 spans 15 residues. CDR3 loop: CASSPADRVGQPQHF. Written as DNA, the CDR3 is TGCGCCAGCAGCCCTGCGGACAGGGTGGGTCAGCCCCAGCATTTT.

This clone was picked up one time. This sequence joins TRBV7-9 and TRBJ1-2; unclear D gene. Germline CDR1 is SEHNR and CDR2 is FQNEAQ (reference sequence). The germline V and J ends were trimmed by 4 bases and 8 bases, with 14 bases remaining between them. The CDR3 has 13 amino acids. CDR3 residues: CASSSPGISGYTF. Written as DNA, the CDR3 is TGTGCCAGCAGCTCACCCGGCATCAGCGGCTACACCTTC.